The T cell receptor beta chain described here comes from a study of T-cell reconstitution after alpha-beta-depleted transplantation in children. Study results and caveats: Reportedly, alpha-beta T cells present about two months post-transplant originated from several hundred expanded clones of graft origin. Hyperexpanded clones declined; after one year, newly produced T cells mostly supplied diversity. Surviving recipient T cells and thymic progenitors produced the high day-60 TCRbeta diversity seen in some patients.

Ten or more counts support this clonotype. Its antigen is currently unknown. Library preparation (for TCRbeta) was performed with unique molecular identifiers. From the PCR reads, TCRdb called clonotypes with MiXCR, one entry per CDR3 protein. The profile shows approximately 170,000 distinct CDR3 sequences, around 10% of them singletons. V lost 6 bases, J lost 3 bases, and 5 bases stayed unmatched. The CDR3 totals 14 residues. The germline V gene has CDR1 SGHTA and CDR2 FQGTGA. Sequenced here: PBMCs, sampled before TCRalphabeta/CD19-depleted stem cell transplant. This clonotype was sampled from a boy aged 2 to 10 with acute myeloid leukemia, due to receive a stem cell transplant. V gene TRBV7-3 combines with J gene TRBJ2-3; 8 positions match TRBD2. CDR3 in amino acids: CASRPTGGTDTQYF. CDR3 coding DNA: TGTGCCAGCAGACCTACGGGGGGGACAGATACGCAGTATTTT.